Presented here are 3 T cell receptor beta chains from one specimen sequenced in a study of CD8 T cells in ankylosing spondylitis. Overall study findings and caveats: A motif in TCR beta, a set of under ten highly homologous variants, appeared characteristic of ankylosing spondylitis blood.

Antigens for these TCRs are unknown. Each CDR3 protein gets one entry after TCRdb re-called the 5' RACE reads with MiXCR. The repertoire holds roughly 90,000 distinct CDR3 sequences, with more than 8.5% as singletons. The sequenced sample consisted of blood, either unsorted or a sorted T cell fraction (not recorded which). The receptors originated from a male donor with ankylosing spondylitis.

The table lists this clonotype with many counts. The gene calls are TRBV29-1 and TRBJ2-7; D gene unclear. The CDR3 length is 12 residues. The germline V and J ends were trimmed by 0 bases and 4 bases, with 7 bases remaining between them. Germline CDR1 and CDR2: SQVTM and ANQGSEA. The CDR3 protein is CSVEDMKYEQYV. In DNA, the CDR3 is TGCAGCGTTGAAGATATGAAGTACGAGCAGTACGTC.

Only a few counts were recorded for this clonotype. J is TRBJ2-7 and V is TRBV4-1; 8 nucleotides match TRBD1. The length of the CDR3 is 13 residues. Germline V gene sequence: CDR1 MGHRA, CDR2 YSYEKL. The V segment lost 4 bases and the J segment 6 bases; nucleotides outside the gene matches: 5. CDR3 region: CASSPGQGVEQYV. In DNA, the CDR3 is TGCGCCAGCAGCCCTGGACAGGGCGTCGAGCAGTACGTC.

In this sample, this clonotype turned up many times. V is TRBV14 and J is TRBJ2-1, with 7 bases that match TRBD1. The germline V gene encodes CDR1 SGHDN and CDR2 FVKESK. V was clipped by 4 bases and J by 0 bases; unmatched bases: 3. The CDR3 loop spans 15 amino acids. This CDR3 reads CASSPGTASYNEQFF. CDR3 DNA: TGTGCCAGCAGCCCCGGGACAGCCTCCTACAATGAGCAGTTCTTC.